These 8 T cell receptor beta chains came from one sample sequenced in a study of T cells of healthy individuals. One entry per CDR3 protein results from TCRdb running MiXCR on the 5' RACE reads. The profile shows some 85,000 distinct CDR3 sequences, about 5% of them singletons. All receptors derive from a female donor in good health.

At least ten counts were recorded for this clonotype. J is TRBJ2-5 and V is TRBV5-4; 11 nucleotides agree with TRBD2. Germline values: CDR1 SGHNT, CDR2 YYREEE (reference sequence). Trimming cost V 0 bases and J 6 bases; bases outside gene matches: 4. CDR3 length: 15 residues. CDR3 DNA: TGTGCCAGCAGCTTGGCACTAGCGGGAGCGAAGACCCAGTACTTC. Translating it yields CASSLALAGAKTQYF. The complete variable domain, with remaining parts taken from reference TRBV5-4 and TRBJ2-5, reads ETGVTQSPTHLIKTRGQQVTLRCSSQSGHNTVSWYQQALGQGPQFIFQYYREEENGRGNFPPRFSGLQFPNYSSELNVNALELDDSALYLCASSLALAGAKTQYFGPGTRLLVL.

This clonotype was counted at least ten times. The V and J genes are TRBV7-9 and TRBJ1-1, with TRBD1 identical over 7 bases. The trim removed 6 bases at V and 0 bases at J, leaving 4 bases unmatched. The CDR3 loop spans 14 amino acids. The germline V gene encodes CDR1 SEHNR and CDR2 FQNEAQ (reference sequence). CDR3 sequence reads: CASRSGQLNTEAFF. The CDR3 region has the DNA TGTGCCAGCAGGTCGGGACAGTTGAACACTGAAGCTTTCTTT.

The chain combines TRBV6-6 with TRBJ1-4, with D possibly being TRBD1 (5 bases). CDR1 is MNHNY and CDR2 is SVGAGI in the germline V gene (reference sequence). The length of the CDR3 is 17 residues. The ends were cut back, 8 bases at V and 1 base at J, with 20 bases in the middle. In DNA form, the CDR3 reads TGTGCCAGCCGCTTCGCGGGGCAGGGCTTAACTAATGAAAAACTGTTTTTT. Its translation is CASRFAGQGLTNEKLFF.

This clonotype was observed many times. The V call is TRBV18, the J call TRBJ1-5, with D unresolved. The CDR3 is made up of 14 amino acids. From germline, CDR1 is KGHSH and CDR2 LQKENI. V lost 2 bases, J lost 4 bases, and 9 bases lay in between. CDR3 sequence: CASSPVGGNQPQHF. The CDR3 DNA is TGTGCCAGCTCACCAGTGGGCGGTAATCAGCCCCAGCATTTT.

This clonotype occurred many times. The rearrangement uses TRBV7-3 and TRBJ2-1; possibly TRBD1 or TRBD2 for D (6 bases each). This CDR3 is built from 14 residues. The V end was cut by 2 bases, the J end by 8 bases, with 13 bases between. Germline V lookup: CDR1 SGHTA, CDR2 FQGTGA. CDR3 coding DNA: TGTGCCAGCAGCTTAGGGACGGGGGCCGATGAGCAGTTCTTC. It codes for CASSLGTGADEQFF.

This clonotype was recorded a few times. The chain is built from TRBV7-2 and TRBJ1-5; 8 nucleotides line up with TRBD1. Germline V gene data show CDR1 as SGHTA and CDR2 as FQGNSA. The ends lost 5 bases at V and 3 bases at J; junction bases unmatched: 0. There are 13 residues in the CDR3. The CDR3 nucleotides read TGTGCCAGCAGCCAGGGGGCCAATCAGCCCCAGCATTTT. Translating it yields CASSQGANQPQHF.

This clonotype occurred many times. V gene TRBV9 combines with J gene TRBJ1-4; D is unclear. Between the trimmed V and J ends, which lost 4 bases and 3 bases, there was a span of 16 bases. Germline V lookup: CDR1 SGDLS, CDR2 YYNGEE. This CDR3 has 16 amino acids. In DNA form, the CDR3 reads TGTGCCAGCAGCTCCACACACACTTCGGCTAATGAAAAACTGTTTTTT. Translating gives CASSSTHTSANEKLFF.

In DNA, the CDR3 is TGTGCCAGCGGGACTAGGTCCCTCGATGAGCAGTTCTTC. Translating it yields CASGTRSLDEQFF. The J gene is TRBJ2-1, the V gene TRBV27, with 8 bases matching TRBD2. Germline V gene sequence: CDR1 MNHEY, CDR2 SMNVEV (reference sequence). This CDR3 comprises 13 residues. The V segment lost 8 bases and the J segment 8 bases; nucleotides outside the gene matches: 8.